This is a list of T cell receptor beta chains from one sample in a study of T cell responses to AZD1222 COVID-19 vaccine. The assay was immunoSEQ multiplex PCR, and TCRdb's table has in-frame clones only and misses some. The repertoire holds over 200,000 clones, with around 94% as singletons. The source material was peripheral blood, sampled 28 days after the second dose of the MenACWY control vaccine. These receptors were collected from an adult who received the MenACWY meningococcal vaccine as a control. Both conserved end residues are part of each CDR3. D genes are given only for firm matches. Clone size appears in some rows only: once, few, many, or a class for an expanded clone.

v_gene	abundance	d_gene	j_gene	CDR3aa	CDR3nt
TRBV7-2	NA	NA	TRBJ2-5	CASSSGAGIWETQYF	TGTGCCAGCAGCTCCGGGGCGGGTATTTGGGAGACCCAGTACTTC
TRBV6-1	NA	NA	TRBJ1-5	CASSDSQPQHF	TGTGCCAGCAGTGACAGTCAGCCCCAGCATTTT
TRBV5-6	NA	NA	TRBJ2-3	CASSLGGTDTQYF	TGTGCCAGCAGCTTGGGGGGCACAGATACGCAGTATTTT
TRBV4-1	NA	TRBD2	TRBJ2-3	CASSQDSPGLAGVRDTQYF	TGCGCCAGCAGCCAAGATAGTCCCGGACTAGCGGGGGTCAGAGATACGCAGTATTTT
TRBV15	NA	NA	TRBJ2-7	CATSTGRGVYEQYF	TGTGCCACCAGCACGGGCAGGGGGGTCTACGAGCAGTACTTC
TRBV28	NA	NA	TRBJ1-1	CASSAGPEAFF	TGTGCCAGCAGTGCAGGCCCTGAAGCTTTCTTT
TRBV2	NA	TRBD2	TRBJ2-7	CASRGDPRYEQYF	TGTGCCAGCCGGGGGGACCCGCGATACGAGCAGTACTTC
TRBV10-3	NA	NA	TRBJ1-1	CAISEFAGLNTEAFF	TGTGCCATCAGTGAGTTTGCGGGTCTGAACACTGAAGCTTTCTTT
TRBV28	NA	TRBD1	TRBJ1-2	CASSPSTGGQGYGYTF	TGTGCCAGCAGTCCCAGTACCGGAGGACAGGGGTACGGCTACACCTTC
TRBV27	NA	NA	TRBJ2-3	CASSSTTRATTQYF	TGTGCCAGCAGTTCTACGACGCGAGCAACTACGCAGTATTTT
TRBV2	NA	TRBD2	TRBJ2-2	CASSHAGLAGDTGELFF	TGTGCCAGCAGCCACGCGGGTCTAGCGGGGGACACCGGGGAGCTGTTTTTT
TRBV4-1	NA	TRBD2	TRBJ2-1	CASSQRKLAGGPEYNEQFF	TGCGCCAGCAGCCAACGAAAACTAGCGGGGGGCCCCGAGTACAATGAGCAGTTCTTC
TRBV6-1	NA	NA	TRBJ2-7	CASSVTGTDFAYEQYF	TGTGCCAGCAGTGTCACCGGGACGGACTTCGCCTACGAGCAGTACTTC
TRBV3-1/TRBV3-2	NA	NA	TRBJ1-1	CASSPGQLGTEAFF	TGTGCCAGCAGCCCCGGGCAGCTCGGGACTGAAGCTTTCTTT
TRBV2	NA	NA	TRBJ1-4	CASKRLVGEKLFF	TGTGCCAGCAAACGGCTAGTTGGGGAAAAACTGTTTTTT
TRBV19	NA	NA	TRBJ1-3	CASSIRRQVYSGNTIYF	TGTGCCAGTAGTATAAGAAGACAGGTGTACTCTGGAAACACCATATATTTT
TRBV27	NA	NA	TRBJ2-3	CASSLWGSNTDTQYF	TGTGCCAGCAGTTTATGGGGTTCGAACACAGATACGCAGTATTTT
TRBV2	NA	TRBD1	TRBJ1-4	CASSNSRDSLEKLFF	TGTGCCAGCAGTAACTCCCGGGACAGCCTCGAAAAACTGTTTTTT
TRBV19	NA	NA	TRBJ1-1	CASSRTAISEAFF	TGTGCCAGTAGCCGGACAGCTATATCTGAAGCTTTCTTT
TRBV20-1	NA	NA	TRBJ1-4	CSAAWDEKLFF	TGCAGTGCTGCGTGGGATGAAAAACTGTTTTTT
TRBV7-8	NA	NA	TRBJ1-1	CASSLATEAFF	TGTGCCAGCAGCTTAGCGACTGAAGCTTTCTTT
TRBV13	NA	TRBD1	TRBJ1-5	CASSFRGDRTQHF	TGTGCCAGCAGCTTTCGGGGGGACAGGACCCAGCATTTT
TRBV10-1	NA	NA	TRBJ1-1	CASSEPPRWVILMNTEAFF	TGCGCCAGCAGTGAGCCACCCCGGTGGGTTATATTGATGAACACTGAAGCTTTCTTT
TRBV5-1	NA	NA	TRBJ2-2	CASSLRAGAANTGELFF	TGCGCCAGCAGCTTGAGGGCGGGCGCCGCGAACACCGGGGAGCTGTTTTTT
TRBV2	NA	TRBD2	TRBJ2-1	CASNKAGGPDNEQFF	TGTGCCAGCAATAAGGCGGGGGGGCCGGACAATGAGCAGTTCTTC
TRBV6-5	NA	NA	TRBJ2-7	CASSYSRDITYEQYF	TGTGCCAGCAGTTACTCGCGGGACATTACCTACGAGCAGTACTTC
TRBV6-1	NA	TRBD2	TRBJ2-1	CASSEGRTSRRRLEQFF	TGTGCCAGCAGTGAGGGTCGGACTAGCAGGAGGCGATTGGAGCAGTTCTTC
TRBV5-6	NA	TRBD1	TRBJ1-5	CASSQGGARSRQPQHF	TGTGCCAGCAGCCAAGGGGGCGCGAGGTCTCGTCAGCCCCAGCATTTT
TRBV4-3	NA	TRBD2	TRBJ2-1	CASSQVPARSERGEQFF	TGCGCCAGCAGCCAAGTCCCAGCGAGGTCGGAGCGGGGTGAGCAGTTCTTC
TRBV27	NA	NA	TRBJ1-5	CASSFIGGDQPQHF	TGTGCCAGCAGTTTCATAGGGGGTGATCAGCCCCAGCATTTT
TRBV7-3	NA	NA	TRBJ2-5	CASRPQGYPQETQYF	TGTGCCAGCAGGCCCCAGGGGTACCCACAAGAGACCCAGTACTTC
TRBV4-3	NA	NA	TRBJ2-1	CASSPSFSPAGGAEQFF	TGCGCCAGCAGCCCAAGCTTTTCCCCAGCAGGCGGGGCCGAGCAGTTCTTC
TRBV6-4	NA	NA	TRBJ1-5	CASSRFQPQHF	TGTGCCAGCAGTAGATTTCAGCCCCAGCATTTT
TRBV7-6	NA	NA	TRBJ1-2	CASSPSWDTSYGYTF	TGTGCCAGCAGCCCAAGCTGGGACACCTCATATGGCTACACCTTC
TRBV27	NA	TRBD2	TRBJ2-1	CASSPYRLAGGVDNEQFF	TGTGCCAGCAGTCCTTATCGACTAGCGGGAGGGGTAGACAATGAGCAGTTCTTC
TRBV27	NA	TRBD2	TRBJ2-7	CASSLRTSGVLYEQYF	TGTGCCAGCAGTCTACGGACTAGCGGGGTGCTATACGAGCAGTACTTC
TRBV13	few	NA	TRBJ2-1	CASSPVGALYNEQFF	TGTGCCAGCAGCCCCGTCGGGGCCCTCTACAATGAGCAGTTCTTC
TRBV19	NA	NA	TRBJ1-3	CASSTDRSGNTIYF	TGTGCCAGTTCTACTGACAGATCTGGAAACACCATATATTTT
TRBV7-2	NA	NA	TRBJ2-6	CASIRDNSGANVLTF	TGTGCCAGCATTAGGGACAACTCTGGGGCCAACGTCCTGACTTTC
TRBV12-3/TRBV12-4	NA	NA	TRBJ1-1	CASSALTEAFF	TGTGCCAGCAGTGCCTTAACTGAAGCTTTCTTT
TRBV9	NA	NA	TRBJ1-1	CASSVGWGSDTEAFF	TGTGCCAGCAGCGTAGGTTGGGGATCCGACACTGAAGCTTTCTTT
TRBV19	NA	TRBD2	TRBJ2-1	CASSPRLAVLSSYNEQFF	TGTGCCAGTAGTCCCCGACTAGCGGTTTTGAGCTCCTACAATGAGCAGTTCTTC
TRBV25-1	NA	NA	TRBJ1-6	CASSESLGVRDNSPLHF	TGTGCCAGCAGTGAATCACTCGGGGTTCGGGATAATTCACCCCTCCACTTT
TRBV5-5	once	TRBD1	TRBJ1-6	CASSSGTGGYSPLHF	TGTGCCAGCAGCTCGGGGACAGGGGGTTATTCACCCCTCCACTTT
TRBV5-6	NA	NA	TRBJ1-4	CASSFRATNEKLFF	TGTGCCAGCAGCTTCAGGGCAACTAATGAAAAACTGTTTTTT
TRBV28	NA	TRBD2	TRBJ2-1	CASSFSSGGVNEQFF	TGTGCCAGCAGTTTTTCCAGCGGGGGGGTTAATGAGCAGTTCTTC
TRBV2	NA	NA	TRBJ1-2	CASSEIQFGYTF	TGTGCCAGCAGTGAAATACAATTTGGCTACACCTTC
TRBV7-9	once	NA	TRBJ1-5	CASSPAGGSQPQHF	TGTGCCAGCAGCCCCGCGGGGGGATCACAGCCCCAGCATTTT
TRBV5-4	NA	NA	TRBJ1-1	CASSLRGSGTEAFF	TGTGCCAGCAGCTTGAGGGGCTCTGGCACTGAAGCTTTCTTT
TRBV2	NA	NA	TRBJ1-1	CASTTEGGLGTEAFF	TGTGCCAGCACCACCGAGGGGGGACTGGGAACTGAAGCTTTCTTT
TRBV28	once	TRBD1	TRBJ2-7	CASRLGGQGSVYEQYF	TGTGCCAGCAGACTAGGGGGACAGGGGAGCGTCTACGAGCAGTACTTC
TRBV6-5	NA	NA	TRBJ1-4	CASSSIRQSNEKLFF	TGTGCCAGCAGTTCCATAAGACAGTCTAATGAAAAACTGTTTTTT